This passage covers 32 T cell receptor beta chains from one sample sequenced in a study of cytomegalovirus exposure and HLA in healthy donors. Vbeta (60) and Jbeta (13) primers were used in the PCR. Data came from immunoSEQ multiplex PCR; TCRdb stores just in-frame clones and leaves some out. The sample gives about 190,000 clones, approximately 75% of which show up once; more than 4.5% is in the top ten. The specimen sequenced was PBMCs. The source of these receptors is a young man in good health and CMV-seropositive.

J is TRBJ2-3 and V is TRBV12-5; no definite D call. V gave up 2 bases and J gave up 4 bases, with 7 bases separating them. CDR3 size: 13 residues. Per the germline V gene, CDR1 is LGHNT and CDR2 is FRNRAP. The CDR3 region has the DNA TGTGCTAGTGGTTTGACCGAGTCAGATACGCAGTATTTT. This encodes CASGLTESDTQYF.

The genes are TRBV7-2 and TRBJ2-3; 9 bases map to TRBD1. The germline V gene has CDR1 SGHTA and CDR2 FQGNSA. CDR3 length: 16 residues. J lost 1 base, V lost 5 bases, and 7 bases had no gene match. The CDR3 region has the DNA TGTGCCAGCAGCACAAGACAGGGGGGGGGCACAGATACGCAGTATTTT. This gives the protein CASSTRQGGGTDTQYF.

This sequence joins TRBV15 and TRBJ1-5; possible D gene TRBD1, 5 bases. Deletions cut 0 bases from V and 5 bases from J, with 20 bases between. Per germline, CDR1 LNHNV and CDR2 YYDKDF (reference sequence). The CDR3 has 18 amino acids. The CDR3 is CATSREGGMGGLYQPQHF. The CDR3 DNA sequence: TGTGCCACCAGCAGAGAGGGGGGAATGGGGGGTTTATATCAGCCCCAGCATTTT. Together with reference TRBV15 and TRBJ1-5, the CDR3 gives the full variable domain: DAMVIQNPRYQVTQFGKPVTLSCSQTLNHNVMYWYQQKSSQAPKLLFHYYDKDFNNEADTPDNFQSRRPNTSFCFLDIRSPGLGDTAMYLCATSREGGMGGLYQPQHFGDGTRLSIL.

V is TRBV29-1 and J is TRBJ2-5, with TRBD1 matching over 7 bases. The CDR3 totals 13 residues. Trimming at V came to 6 bases and at J to 5 bases, leaving 9 bases not matched to a gene. Per the germline V gene, CDR1 is SQVTM and CDR2 is ANQGSEA. The CDR3 here is CSVGTGAGETQYF. The CDR3 DNA is TGCAGCGTCGGAACAGGGGCGGGTGAGACCCAGTACTTC.

The J gene is TRBJ1-2, the V gene TRBV27; maybe TRBD1 (5 bases). Germline assignment: CDR1 MNHEY and CDR2 SMNVEV (reference sequence). The CDR3 runs to 14 residues. V shed 4 bases and J shed 4 bases, with 13 bases lying between them. The chain's CDR3 is CASSSYSRGYGYTF. DNA for the CDR3: TGTGCCAGCAGTTCATATAGTAGGGGCTATGGCTACACCTTC.

The J gene is TRBJ2-7, the V gene TRBV5-4, with 7 nucleotides matching TRBD2. Trimming removed 5 bases from V and 0 bases from J; junction bases left unmatched: 11. The V gene's germline CDR1 is SGHNT and CDR2 YYREEE (reference sequence). CDR3 size: 16 residues. CDR3 nucleotides: TGTGCCAGCAGTCCTTCAAGCGGGGTAGGCTCCTACGAGCAGTACTTC. As protein: CASSPSSGVGSYEQYF. Based on the CDR3 plus reference TRBV5-4 and TRBJ2-7, the full variable domain is ETGVTQSPTHLIKTRGQQVTLRCSSQSGHNTVSWYQQALGQGPQFIFQYYREEENGRGNFPPRFSGLQFPNYSSELNVNALELDDSALYLCASSPSSGVGSYEQYFGPGTRLTVT.

The rearrangement joins TRBV4-3 to TRBJ2-5; D is undetermined. Looked up from germline, CDR1 is LGHNA and CDR2 is YSLEER. This CDR3 contains 13 residues. V gave up 0 bases and J gave up 5 bases, with 7 bases separating them. In DNA form, the CDR3 reads TGCGCCAGCAGCCAAGAGGTCGGGGAGACCCAGTACTTC. Its protein product is CASSQEVGETQYF.

The rearrangement joins TRBV7-6 to TRBJ2-5, with TRBD2 as a possible D gene (5 bases). V was shortened by 5 bases and J by 2 bases, with 12 bases between the two germline ends. The CDR3 sequence is 14 residues long. Germline-derived CDR1 and CDR2 are SGHVS and FNYEAQ. Here the CDR3 DNA reads TGTGCCAGCAGCCCACAGACTATGCAAGAGACCCAGTACTTC. It translates to CASSPQTMQETQYF. The whole variable domain, filled in from reference TRBV7-6 and TRBJ2-5, reads GAGVSQSPRYKVTKRGQDVALRCDPISGHVSLYWYRQALGQGPEFLTYFNYEAQQDKSGLPNDRFSAERPEGSISTLTIQRTEQRDSAMYRCASSPQTMQETQYFGPGTRLLVL.

The chain uses TRBV4-2 and TRBJ2-7; D is unclear. Germline CDR1 and CDR2: LGHNA and YNFKEQ. Trimming took off 9 bases at V and 2 bases at J, with 11 bases between the two ends. The CDR3 sequence is 12 residues long. In DNA form, the CDR3 reads TGTGCCAGTTCCAGGTCGGCCTACGAGCAGTACTTC. Its protein product is CASSRSAYEQYF.

The V and J genes are TRBV4-3 and TRBJ1-2, with 9 nucleotides matching TRBD1. This CDR3 has 14 amino acids. With 1 base clipped from V and 8 bases from J, the junction kept 5 bases outside the gene matches. CDR1 LGHNA and CDR2 YSLEER come from the germline V gene. The CDR3 is CASSQGQGVYGYTF. For the CDR3, the DNA is TGCGCCAGCAGCCAAGGACAGGGGGTATACGGCTACACCTTC.

V is TRBV28 and J is TRBJ2-5, with D possibly TRBD1 on 6 matching bases. Germline loops: CDR1 MDHEN, CDR2 SYDVKM. Trimming took 5 bases from V and 2 from J, leaving 15 bases between them. The CDR3 contains 15 residues. The CDR3 DNA sequence: TGTGCCAGCAGTCAGGGGTCCGCCGGGCAAGAGACCCAGTACTTC. Translation gives CASSQGSAGQETQYF.

The rearrangement joins TRBV5-1 to TRBJ1-2; D gene uncertain. V was clipped by 0 bases and J by 4 bases, with 10 bases between them. Germline V gene lookup returns CDR1 SGHRS and CDR2 YFSETQ. This CDR3 spans 14 amino acids. The CDR3 DNA is TGCGCCAGCAGCTTGGAGCCCAGGTCCTATGGCTACACCTTC. This translates into CASSLEPRSYGYTF.

The chain is built from TRBV27 and TRBJ2-1, with 13 bases fitting TRBD2. Germline values: CDR1 MNHEY, CDR2 SMNVEV (reference sequence). V shed 7 bases, J shed 2 bases, and the junction held 11 bases outside the gene matches. The CDR3 has 18 residues. This CDR3 is CASIQTSGGPSTYNEQFF. CDR3 DNA: TGTGCCAGCATCCAGACTAGCGGGGGGCCATCTACCTACAATGAGCAGTTCTTC.

V gene TRBV28 combines with J gene TRBJ1-5; weak D call: TRBD1 (5 bases). This CDR3 is 15 amino acids long. Germline loops: CDR1 MDHEN, CDR2 SYDVKM. The germline V and J ends were trimmed by 3 bases and 1 base, with 10 bases remaining between them. The CDR3, as DNA: TGTGCCAGCAGTTTCGAGGGGAGGAGCAATCAGCCCCAGCATTTT. Translation gives CASSFEGRSNQPQHF.

V and J are TRBV19 and TRBJ2-1; 9 bases are shared with TRBD2. Per germline, CDR1 LNHDA and CDR2 SQIVND (reference sequence). The CDR3 covers 13 residues. Trimming removed 2 bases from V and 13 bases from J; junction bases left unmatched: 6. The CDR3 coding sequence is TGTGCCAGTAGTATACCCTCTAGCGGGGAACAGTTCTTC. Its translation is CASSIPSSGEQFF. Filled out from reference TRBV19 and TRBJ2-1, the complete variable domain reads DGGITQSPKYLFRKEGQNVTLSCEQNLNHDAMYWYRQDPGQGLRLIYYSQIVNDFQKGDIAEGYSVSREKKESFPLTVTSAQKNPTAFYLCASSIPSSGEQFFGPGTRLTVL.

V is TRBV11-2 and J is TRBJ2-2, with D unclear. Trimming pared 1 base from V and 0 bases from J, leaving 12 bases between. The length of the CDR3 is 17 residues. CDR1 is SGHAT, CDR2 FQNNGV, per germline. The CDR3, as DNA: TGTGCCAGCAGCTTAGCCCTACAGCTCGCGAACACCGGGGAGCTGTTTTTT. Its translation: CASSLALQLANTGELFF.

This chain uses TRBV11-2 with TRBJ1-4; possibly TRBD1 for D (6 bases). The CDR3 length is 16 residues. The V gene's germline CDR1 is SGHAT and CDR2 FQNNGV. The V gene lost 1 base and the J gene lost 3 bases, with 12 bases spanning the gap. The CDR3 reads CASSLGPKGANEKLFF. Written as DNA, the CDR3 is TGTGCCAGCAGCTTAGGGCCGAAGGGGGCTAATGAAAAACTGTTTTTT.

Comment on this clone: In the same sample, other DNA sequences code for this CDR3. This CDR3 reads CASSLATSGAYEQYF. In DNA form, the CDR3 reads TGTGCCAGCAGCTTAGCGACTAGCGGGGCCTACGAGCAGTACTTC. The V call is TRBV7-6, the J call TRBJ2-7, with 11 bases identical to TRBD2. CDR1 and CDR2 (germline): SGHVS, FNYEAQ. With V trimmed by 0 bases and J by 2 bases, 0 bases remained unmatched. The CDR3 extends over 15 amino acids.

The rearrangement uses TRBV4-1 and TRBJ2-5; 7 bases match TRBD2. The J call may be incorrect, as the DNA end agrees better with TRBJ2-7. The CDR3 extends over 19 amino acids. Per the germline V gene, CDR1 is MGHRA and CDR2 is YSYEKL. DNA for the CDR3: TGCGCCAGCAGCCAAGAGGGGTTCGATGGCGGGAGAAGACCCTACGAGCAGTACTTC. Protein: CASSQEGFDGGRRPYEQYF.

The chain carries TRBV5-1 and TRBJ2-2; 8 nucleotides line up with TRBD1. With 1 base clipped from V and 7 bases from J, the junction kept 9 bases outside the gene matches. The CDR3 has 16 residues. The germline V gene has CDR1 SGHRS and CDR2 YFSETQ. The CDR3 nucleotides are TGCGCCAGCAGCTTGTTGGACAGGGTCGCGGGCGGGGAGCTGTTTTTT. Its translation is CASSLLDRVAGGELFF.

This chain connects TRBV10-3 to TRBJ2-1; 9 positions agree with TRBD1. The ends lost 4 bases at V and 1 base at J; junction bases unmatched: 5. CDR3 size: 16 residues. Per the germline V gene, CDR1 is ENHRY and CDR2 is SYGVKD. DNA for the CDR3: TGTGCCATCAGTGGGGTTGGGACAGGGTCCTACAATGAGCAGTTCTTC. Translated, it gives CAISGVGTGSYNEQFF.

This clone was observed a handful of times. The chain recombines TRBV15 with TRBJ1-1; TRBD1 might be the D (5 bases). Germline lookup yields CDR1 LNHNV and CDR2 YYDKDF (reference sequence). V shed 1 base and J shed 5 bases, with 14 bases lying between them. The CDR3 is made up of 15 amino acids. DNA for the CDR3: TGTGCCACCAGCAGAGGGGACTCCCGGGGGACTGAAGCTTTCTTT. As protein: CATSRGDSRGTEAFF.

This clone has just a few counts. The V call is TRBV5-6, the J call TRBJ1-3; D not resolved. Germline V gene data show CDR1 as SGHDT and CDR2 as YYEEEE. The CDR3 has 16 amino acids. Between the trimmed V and J ends, which lost 7 bases and 0 bases, there was a span of 17 bases. The CDR3 coding sequence is TGTGCCAGCTCGCGGAAGCACTCCGGCTCTGGAAACACCATATATTTT. As protein: CASSRKHSGSGNTIYF.

The DNA for the CDR3 is TGTGCCAGCAGCTCCTTAGCGGGGGCCACGAACACCGGGGAGCTGTTTTTT. This sequence encodes CASSSLAGATNTGELFF. The gene calls are TRBV7-8 and TRBJ2-2, with 9 bases that match TRBD2. V was pared by 4 bases and J by 0 bases, with 6 bases of the junction left unmatched. Germline V lookup: CDR1 SGHVS, CDR2 FQNEAQ. CDR3 length: 17 residues.

This clone came up a few times. The rearrangement joins TRBV7-6 to TRBJ2-7, with TRBD1 matching over 8 bases. J lost 5 bases, V lost 1 base, and 4 bases had no gene match. This CDR3 spans 14 amino acids. Germline CDR1 reads SGHVS; CDR2 reads FNYEAQ. CDR3 protein: CASSLEGQVNEQYF. The CDR3 DNA is TGTGCCAGCAGCTTAGAGGGACAGGTAAACGAGCAGTACTTC.

This rearrangement joins TRBV7-2 to TRBJ1-6, with D perhaps matching TRBD1 (5 bases). The V gene's germline CDR1 is SGHTA and CDR2 FQGNSA. Trimming pared 5 bases from V and 10 bases from J, leaving 15 bases between. The CDR3 is made up of 14 amino acids. The CDR3 DNA reads as TGTGCCAGCAGCACCGGGAGGCCAGGGTCACCCCTCCACTTT. Amino acids: CASSTGRPGSPLHF.

CDR3 nucleotide sequence: TGTGCCTGGAGTTGGGGCCCCGGCACTGAAGCTTTCTTT. Translating it yields CAWSWGPGTEAFF. The rearrangement joins TRBV30 to TRBJ1-1; D is possibly TRBD1 (5 bases). Between the trimmed V and J ends, which lost 2 bases and 4 bases, there was a span of 11 bases. The CDR3 contains 13 residues. Germline-derived CDR1 and CDR2 are GTSNPN and SVGIG (reference sequence).

The genes are TRBV9 and TRBJ2-7; TRBD1 matches at 9 bases. V trimming: 4 bases; J trimming: 2 bases; junction bases outside the gene matches: 7. Germline assignment: CDR1 SGDLS and CDR2 YYNGEE. This CDR3 contains 15 residues. The CDR3 DNA reads as TGTGCCAGCAGCCCCTCGACAGGGGGGCCCTACGAGCAGTACTTC. Its protein is CASSPSTGGPYEQYF.

The V gene is TRBV28, the J gene TRBJ2-1, with D unclear. This CDR3 comprises 10 residues. V lost 3 bases and J 8 bases, leaving 2 bases between the germline ends. In germline, CDR1 is MDHEN, CDR2 SYDVKM. The CDR3: CASSFDEQFF. The CDR3 DNA reads TGTGCCAGCAGTTTCGATGAGCAGTTCTTC.

V usage is TRBV9 and J usage is TRBJ2-5; TRBD1 agrees at 11 bases. The J call is doubtful: the DNA matches TRBJ2-7 better. Germline V gives CDR1 SGDLS, CDR2 YYNGEE. There are 14 residues in the CDR3. DNA for the CDR3: TGTGCCAGCAGCGCTGGGACAGGGGGCTACGAGCAGTACTTC. Translation: CASSAGTGGYEQYF.

The table lists this clone with a count of one. The J gene is TRBJ2-1, the V gene TRBV4-3, with D unclear. V was clipped by 2 bases and J by 0 bases, with 11 bases between them. CDR3 length: 16 residues. Per the germline V gene, CDR1 is LGHNA and CDR2 is YSLEER. The CDR3 is CASSQYEAPSYNEQFF. The CDR3 nucleotides are TGCGCCAGCAGCCAATACGAGGCCCCCTCCTACAATGAGCAGTTCTTC.

The chain combines TRBV28 with TRBJ2-7; D ambiguous. Deletions cut 6 bases from V and 6 bases from J, with 12 bases between. The CDR3 is 12 amino acids. CDR1 is MDHEN and CDR2 is SYDVKM in the germline V gene. CDR3 loop: CASSPLRPEQYF. As DNA, the CDR3 is TGTGCCAGCAGCCCCCTCAGGCCCGAGCAGTACTTC.